This TCR beta chain was identified during a study of control samples from healthy donors and cancer patients. Libraries were prepared by immunoSEQ multiplex PCR; TCRdb keeps only in-frame clonotypes and omits some of them. The sample includes about 69,000 clones, over 85% of them seen just once. Trimming removed 0 bases from V and 0 bases from J, with 8 bases in between. The CDR3 loop spans 16 amino acids. Germline V gives CDR1 MNHEY, CDR2 SVGAGI. For this clone: Other DNA sequences in this specimen translate into the identical CDR3.

This TCR came from a man between 60 and 75 years old with lung cancer. Input material: PBMCs. The V gene is TRBV6-5, the J gene TRBJ2-2; D call uncertain. CDR3 amino acids: CASSYSLGPNTGELFF. The DNA of the CDR3 is TGTGCCAGCAGTTACTCGTTAGGGCCGAACACCGGGGAGCTGTTTTTT.